This T cell receptor beta chain came from a study of blood T cell repertoires in COVID-19. Study-wide context: Samples came from the United States, Italy and Spain, spanning acute and convalescent COVID-19. Sources were T cells, B-cell-depleted T cells, or PBMCs; the material itself was cDNA or gDNA.

Turning to this clone: A single base is all that separates this from a far larger clone, so a read error is likely.

Germline-derived CDR1 and CDR2 are GTSNPN and SVGIG (reference sequence). Trimming took 5 bases from V and 2 from J; bases not matched to a gene: 8. The CDR3 extends over 14 amino acids. Under the authors' procedure: Reference gene primers were amplified, and this amplification served to estimate nucleated cell counts. Method: immunoSEQ multiplex PCR; TCRdb's copy keeps in-frame clones and lacks some. The DNA gave D and trimming, while V, J and clone size come from that table. The sample comprises under 300,000 clones, less than 85% of which are singletons, and about 5.3% rests with the top ten. The sample comprised peripheral blood. J is TRBJ2-5 and V is TRBV30; 7 bases are a match to TRBD2. The receptor was derived from a woman aged 80 or over with active or convalescent COVID-19. CDR3 in amino acids: CAWWGPGGQETQYF. CDR3 sequence (DNA): TGTGCCTGGTGGGGACCGGGGGGTCAAGAGACCCAGTACTTC.